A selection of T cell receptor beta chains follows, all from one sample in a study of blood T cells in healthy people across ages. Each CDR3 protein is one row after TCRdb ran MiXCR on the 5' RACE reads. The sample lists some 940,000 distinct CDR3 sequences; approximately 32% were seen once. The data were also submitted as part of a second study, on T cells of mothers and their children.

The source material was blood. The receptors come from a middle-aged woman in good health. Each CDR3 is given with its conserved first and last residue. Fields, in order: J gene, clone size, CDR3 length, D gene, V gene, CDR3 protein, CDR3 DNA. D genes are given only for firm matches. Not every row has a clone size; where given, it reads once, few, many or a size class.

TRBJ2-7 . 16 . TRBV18 CASSPLGGSLRDEQYF TGTGCCAGCTCACCCCTGGGGGGAAGTCTTAGGGACGAGCAGTACTTC
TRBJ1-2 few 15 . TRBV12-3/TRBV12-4 CAIARQPGIERGYTF TGTGCCATCGCTAGGCAACCGGGGATAGAACGTGGCTACACCTTC
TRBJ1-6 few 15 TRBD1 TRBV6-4 CASSAQGQSNSPLHF TGTGCCAGCAGTGCCCAGGGACAGTCTAATTCACCCCTCCACTTT
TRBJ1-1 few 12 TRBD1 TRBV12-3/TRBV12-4 CASSHRQGGAFF TGTGCCAGCAGCCATAGGCAGGGGGGAGCTTTCTTT
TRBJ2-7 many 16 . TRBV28 CASSSRQHYRSYEQYF TGTGCCAGCAGTTCTCGACAGCACTATCGCTCCTACGAGCAGTACTTC
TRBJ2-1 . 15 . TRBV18 CASSPRMLFSHEQFF TGTGCCAGCTCACCACGTATGCTGTTCAGCCATGAGCAGTTCTTC
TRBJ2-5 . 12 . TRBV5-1 CAGSTLQETQYF TGCGCCGGCAGCACCCTTCAAGAGACCCAGTACTTC
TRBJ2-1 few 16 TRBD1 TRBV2 CASSGKQGVAYNEQFF TGTGCCAGCAGTGGAAAGCAGGGGGTGGCCTACAATGAGCAGTTCTTC
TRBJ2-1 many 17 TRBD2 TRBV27 CASSPGASGGMYNEQFF TGTGCCAGCAGCCCTGGGGCTAGCGGGGGGATGTACAATGAGCAGTTCTTC
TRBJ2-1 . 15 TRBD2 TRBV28 CASSFAGGIYNEQFF TGTGCCAGCAGTTTCGCGGGGGGGATTTACAATGAGCAGTTCTTC
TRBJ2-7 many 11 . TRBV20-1 CSARGPNEQYF TGCAGTGCTAGGGGGCCAAACGAGCAGTACTTC
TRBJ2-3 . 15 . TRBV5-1 CASSAGNSRTDTQYF TGCGCCAGCAGCGCAGGTAATTCCCGCACAGATACGCAGTATTTT
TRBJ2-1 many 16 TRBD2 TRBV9 CASSVAGTSGSNEQFF TGTGCCAGCAGCGTAGCCGGGACTAGCGGGAGTAATGAGCAGTTCTTC
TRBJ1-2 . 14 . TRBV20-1 CSARDMDKSYGYTF TGCAGTGCTAGAGATATGGATAAGAGCTATGGCTACACCTTC
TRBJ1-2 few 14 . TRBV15 CATSRYGDLRGYTF TGTGCCACCAGCAGATACGGGGACTTGCGGGGCTACACCTTC
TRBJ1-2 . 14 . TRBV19 CASLRDPTDYGYTF TGTGCCAGTTTACGGGATCCAACTGACTATGGCTACACCTTC
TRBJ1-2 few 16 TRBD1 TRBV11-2 CASSLGSWGQLYGYTF TGTGCCAGCAGCTTAGGATCTTGGGGACAGCTCTATGGCTACACCTTC
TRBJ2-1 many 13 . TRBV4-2 CASSQEVSNEQFF TGTGCCAGCAGCCAAGAAGTTTCGAATGAGCAGTTCTTC
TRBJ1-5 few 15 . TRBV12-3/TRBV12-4 CASSTWGDSNQPQHF TGTGCCAGCAGTACCTGGGGAGACAGCAATCAGCCCCAGCATTTT
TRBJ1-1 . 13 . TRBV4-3 CASSQEVGSGAFF TGCGCCAGCAGCCAAGAGGTAGGGAGTGGAGCTTTCTTT
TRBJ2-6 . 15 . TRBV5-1 CASSLSDSGVNVLTF TGCGCCAGCAGCTTGTCTGACTCTGGGGTCAACGTCCTGACTTTC
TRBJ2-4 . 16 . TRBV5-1 CASSPSGGMAKNIQYF TGCGCCAGCAGCCCCTCGGGGGGCATGGCCAAAAACATTCAGTACTTC
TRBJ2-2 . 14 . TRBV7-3 CASSFQDNAGELFF TGTGCCAGCAGCTTTCAGGACAACGCGGGGGAGCTGTTTTTT
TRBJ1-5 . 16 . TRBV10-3 CAISELGITTHQPQHF TGTGCCATCAGTGAGTTGGGTATAACGACCCATCAGCCCCAGCATTTT
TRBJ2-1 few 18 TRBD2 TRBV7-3 CAGSSGLAGGPMDNEQFF TGTGCCGGCAGTTCGGGACTAGCGGGGGGGCCAATGGACAATGAGCAGTTCTTC
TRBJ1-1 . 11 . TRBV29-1 CSVEEGARAFF TGCAGCGTTGAAGAGGGGGCGCGAGCTTTCTTT
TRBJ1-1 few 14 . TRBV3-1 CASSQDREYTEAFF TGTGCCAGCAGCCAAGATAGGGAGTACACTGAAGCTTTCTTT
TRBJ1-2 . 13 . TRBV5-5 CASSPRSVYGYTF TGTGCCAGCAGCCCTCGGAGTGTCTATGGCTACACCTTC
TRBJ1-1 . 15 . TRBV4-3 CASSQDDSLGTEAFF TGCGCCAGCAGCCAAGATGACAGTTTGGGCACTGAAGCTTTCTTT
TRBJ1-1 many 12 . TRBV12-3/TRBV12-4 CATARRVPEAFF TGTGCCACCGCCCGACGAGTCCCTGAAGCTTTCTTT
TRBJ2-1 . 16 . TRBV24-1 CATSDLRNSTYNEQFF TGTGCCACCAGTGATTTGCGAAACTCCACATACAATGAGCAGTTCTTC
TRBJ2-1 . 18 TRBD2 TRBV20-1 CSARDRASGGTSYNEQFF TGCAGTGCTAGAGATCGGGCTAGCGGGGGAACTTCGTACAATGAGCAGTTCTTC
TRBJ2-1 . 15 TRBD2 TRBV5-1 CASSPTSGWGNEQFF TGCGCCAGCAGCCCGACTAGCGGGTGGGGCAATGAGCAGTTCTTC
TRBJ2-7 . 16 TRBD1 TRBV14 CASSQVGGQGLYEQYF TGTGCCAGCAGCCAAGTAGGGGGACAGGGGCTCTACGAGCAGTACTTC
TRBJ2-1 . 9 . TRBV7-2 CATPNEQFF TGTGCTACGCCCAATGAGCAGTTCTTC
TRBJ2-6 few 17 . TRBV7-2 CASSTRGGSSGANVLTF TGTGCCAGCAGCACTAGAGGCGGAAGCTCTGGGGCCAACGTCCTGACTTTC
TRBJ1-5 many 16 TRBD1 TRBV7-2 CASSLGGDRRVQPQHF TGTGCCAGCAGCTTAGGCGGGGACAGGAGGGTACAGCCCCAGCATTTT
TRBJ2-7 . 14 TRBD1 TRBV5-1 CASRDRDGAYEQYF TGCGCCAGCAGGGACAGGGACGGCGCCTACGAGCAGTACTTC
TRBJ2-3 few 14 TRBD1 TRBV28 CASRGTGGEDTQYF TGTGCCAGCAGAGGGACAGGGGGCGAGGATACGCAGTATTTT
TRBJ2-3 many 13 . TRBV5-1 CASSLGRTDTQYF TGTGCCAGCAGCTTAGGACGCACAGATACGCAGTATTTT